Below, 7 T cell receptor beta chains from the same sample are listed, as sequenced in a study of T cell changes during pregnancy in multiple sclerosis (dated by TCRdb to the late 2010s). Library construction relied on the immunoSEQ multiplex PCR assay. Not all clones reach the TCRdb copy of this immuneACCESS table, which keeps in-frame sequences only. Checked studies attribute under half of the gap to unresolved V genes and leave the rest unexplained. The sample table lists 79,000 or so clones, roughly nine tenths of them with a count of one. The ten largest clones add up to around 0.21% of the sample. The source material was CD4+ T cells from peripheral blood mononuclear cells, sampled before pregnancy. Receptors originate from a female donor with multiple sclerosis, enrolled in a pregnancy study.

In its sample, this clone was seen once. The DNA for the CDR3 is TGTGCCATCAGTGAGTTTGAGGTCGGGGAGCTGTTTTTT. This translates into CAISEFEVGELFF. V usage is TRBV10-3 and J usage is TRBJ2-2; D ambiguous. The length of the CDR3 is 13 residues. V was trimmed by 1 base and J by 7 bases, leaving 7 bases between them. Germline V gives CDR1 ENHRY, CDR2 SYGVKD.

This chain joins TRBV10-3 and TRBJ2-7; 8 bases are shared with TRBD1. After removal of 4 bases from V and 3 bases from J, the junction contained 2 bases not matched to a gene. Germline CDR1 ENHRY, CDR2 SYGVKD. The CDR3 is made up of 13 amino acids. In DNA form, the CDR3 reads TGTGCCATCAGTGGGGGGACAGGCTACGAGCAGTACTTC. Its protein product is CAISGGTGYEQYF.

The chain carries TRBV18 and TRBJ1-1; D call uncertain. Trimming shortened V by 8 bases and J by 0 bases, and 7 bases separated the two germline ends. CDR3 length equals 12 residues. From germline, CDR1 is KGHSH and CDR2 LQKENI. The CDR3 DNA reads TGTGCCAGCCAGGATGTGAACACTGAAGCTTTCTTT. Its protein is CASQDVNTEAFF. Combining the CDR3 with reference TRBV18 and TRBJ1-1 gives the whole variable domain NAGVMQNPRHLVRRRGQEARLRCSPMKGHSHVYWYRQLPEEGLKFMVYLQKENIIDESGMPKERFSAEFPKEGPSILRIQQVVRGDSAAYFCASQDVNTEAFFGQGTRLTVV.

The rearrangement links TRBV29-1 to TRBJ2-1; 8 bases map to TRBD2. The V gene end was trimmed by 6 bases and the J gene end by 5 bases; junction bases not matched to a gene: 9. This CDR3 is built from 14 residues. Germline assignment: CDR1 SQVTM and CDR2 ANQGSEA. For the CDR3, the DNA is TGCAGCGTCCCGACGTTGCGGGAGGACAATGAGCAGTTCTTC. Residues: CSVPTLREDNEQFF.

This chain uses TRBV27 with TRBJ2-7, with TRBD2 matching 13 bases. V dropped 5 bases and J dropped 4; count of bases not matched to a gene: 8. Germline assignment: CDR1 MNHEY and CDR2 SMNVEV (reference sequence). The CDR3 contains 16 residues. The CDR3 nucleotides read TGTGCCAGCAGTATCGGACTAGCGGGAGTACAATACGAGCAGTACTTC. It translates to CASSIGLAGVQYEQYF.

CDR3 protein: CASSSRQGMLGNTIYF. The CDR3 bases are TGTGCCAGCAGCTCCCGACAGGGCATGCTTGGAAACACCATATATTTT. The rearrangement links TRBV9 to TRBJ1-3, with 7 bases aligning to TRBD1. Trimming at V came to 4 bases and at J to 3 bases, leaving 10 bases not matched to a gene. CDR1 SGDLS and CDR2 YYNGEE come from the germline V gene. There are 16 residues in the CDR3.

The chain couples TRBV18 to TRBJ2-3, with a weak D call TRBD2 (6 bases). The ends were cut back, 0 bases at V and 0 bases at J, with 7 bases in the middle. The CDR3 covers 15 residues. The germline V gene has CDR1 KGHSH and CDR2 LQKENI. CDR3 sequence reads: CASSPPGRSTDTQYF. The CDR3, as DNA: TGTGCCAGCTCACCACCGGGGAGGAGCACAGATACGCAGTATTTT.